Sequencing of this T cell receptor (beta chain) was carried out in a study of shared clonotypes between healthy human individuals. Study findings and constraints: A limitation of the genetic and exposure-history diversity represented arose from few donors.

Germline V gene sequence: CDR1 SGHAT, CDR2 FQNNGV. Trimming took 5 bases from V and 5 from J; bases not matched to a gene: 9. The CDR3 runs to 16 residues. Under the authors' procedure: There were no quality scores in the junction-only immunoSEQ sequences, so filtering differed. The table came from immunoSEQ multiplex PCR; TCRdb's copy has only in-frame clones and leaves some out. Clone size and the V and J calls come from that table; the DNA yielded D and trimming. The sample yields 450,000 to 600,000 clones, 79% seen once. This clone was detected once. What it recognizes is unknown. Specimen: PBMCs. The chain links TRBV11-2 to TRBJ2-2; 9 bases align to TRBD1. The sequence was obtained from a woman aged 40 to 49 in good health. Some clones in this sample may be carry-over from other donors' samples. The CDR3 DNA reads as TGTGCCAGCAGCCGCCCCACAGGGGGCGATACCGGGGAGCTGTTTTTT. Amino acids: CASSRPTGGDTGELFF.